One sample yielded the 10 T cell receptor beta chains listed below, sequenced in a study of blood T cell repertoires in COVID-19. Clones were read by immunoSEQ multiplex PCR, and TCRdb kept only the in-frame ones, dropping some. The table lists 75,000 to 80,000 clones, around 84% of them singletons. The sample consisted of peripheral blood. Receptor source: a man aged 55 to 69 with COVID-19, enrolled during active disease.

The V gene is TRBV19, the J gene TRBJ1-4; 9 nucleotides line up with TRBD1. The V and J ends lost 5 bases and 8 bases, in that order; junction bases with no gene match: 9. There are 15 residues in the CDR3. CDR1 and CDR2 (germline): LNHDA, SQIVND (reference sequence). The DNA for the CDR3 is TGTGCCAGTAGTCTACAGGGGGCGCGAGGGGAAAAACTGTTTTTT. The encoded protein is CASSLQGARGEKLFF.

This clone was observed a handful of times. Mismatch with germline at one junction end may stem from a read error. V usage is TRBV7-2 and J usage is TRBJ1-2, with a weak D call TRBD1 (5 bases). The CDR3 loop spans 13 amino acids. The V gene's germline CDR1 is SGHTA and CDR2 FQGNSA. The CDR3 loop is CASSLGSGYVYTF. Written as DNA, the CDR3 is TGTGCCAGCAGCTTAGGGTCAGGGTATGTCTACACCTTC.

This rearrangement joins TRBV5-1 to TRBJ2-7; 7 bases are a match to TRBD1. The CDR3 has 14 amino acids. Germline CDR1 reads SGHRS; CDR2 reads YFSETQ. V shed 0 bases, J shed 1 base, and the junction held 1 base outside the gene matches. CDR3 sequence reads: CASSLEGASYEQYF. CDR3 sequence (DNA): TGCGCCAGCAGCTTGGAGGGGGCGTCCTACGAGCAGTACTTC.

The sample holds many counts of this clone. The V and J genes are TRBV27 and TRBJ1-2; tentative D call: TRBD1 (6 bases). The CDR3 is 15 residues long. The germline gives CDR1 MNHEY, CDR2 SMNVEV (reference sequence). V lost 5 bases and J lost 6, with 19 bases in between. CDR3 DNA: TGTGCCAGCAGTCCCCTCGCGGGGGGCTTTAATGGCTACACCTTC. As protein: CASSPLAGGFNGYTF.

This clone was detected only a few times. The J gene is TRBJ2-1, the V gene TRBV9, with 8 bases lining up with TRBD2. This CDR3 region has 17 residues. CDR1 is SGDLS and CDR2 is YYNGEE in the germline V gene. The V and J ends lost 0 bases and 3 bases, in that order; junction bases with no gene match: 8. CDR3 in DNA: TGTGCCAGCAGCGTAGATACCGGGACTAGTGACTACAATGAGCAGTTCTTC. This sequence encodes CASSVDTGTSDYNEQFF. The entire variable domain, with the rest obtained from reference TRBV9 and TRBJ2-1, is as follows: DSGVTQTPKHLITATGQRVTLRCSPRSGDLSVYWYQQSLDQGLQFLIQYYNGEERAKGNILERFSAQQFPDLHSELNLSSLELGDSALYFCASSVDTGTSDYNEQFFGPGTRLTVL.

This clone has just a few counts. The chain couples TRBV7-9 to TRBJ2-5; D might be TRBD1 (6 bases). The germline V gene encodes CDR1 SEHNR and CDR2 FQNEAQ (reference sequence). The CDR3 runs to 14 residues. V was shortened by 3 bases and J by 5 bases, with 13 bases between the two germline ends. The CDR3 reads CASSFSDRTETQYF. The DNA of the CDR3 is TGTGCCAGCAGCTTCTCGGACAGAACTGAGACCCAGTACTTC.

The DNA for the CDR3 is TGTGCCAGCACCCGTTCATCACTCAGCGGTGAGCAGTTCTTC. It yields the protein CASTRSSLSGEQFF. This chain joins TRBV6-5 and TRBJ2-1; possibly TRBD2 for D (5 bases). The ends were cut back, 7 bases at V and 9 bases at J, with 19 bases in the middle. Germline values: CDR1 MNHEY, CDR2 SVGAGI. The length of the CDR3 is 14 residues.

The chain joins TRBV7-2 to TRBJ1-2; D remains unclear. V lost 3 bases to trimming and J lost 8 bases, with 13 bases between them. CDR3 length: 13 residues. Germline loops: CDR1 SGHTA, CDR2 FQGNSA. The CDR3 here is CASSFDQAMGYTF. CDR3 sequence (DNA): TGTGCCAGCAGCTTCGATCAAGCTATGGGCTACACCTTC.

V and J are TRBV6-6 and TRBJ2-1, with no clear D. Germline V CDR1 and CDR2: MNHNY, SVGAGI (reference sequence). The CDR3 runs 15 residues. V dropped 6 bases and J dropped 0 bases, with 12 bases sitting between them. Here the CDR3 DNA reads TGTGCCAGCAGCCTAACGTCGGGCTCCTACAATGAGCAGTTCTTC. It codes for CASSLTSGSYNEQFF.

This clone appeared a few times. CDR3 loop: CASSHRGEDNEQFF. The CDR3 DNA is TGTGCCAGCAGTCACAGGGGAGAGGACAATGAGCAGTTCTTC. V usage is TRBV6-2 or TRBV6-3 and J usage is TRBJ2-1; 7 bases align to TRBD1. This CDR3 is 14 amino acids long. V lost 5 bases to trimming and J lost 5 bases; unmatched junction nucleotides: 6. Germline V CDR1 and CDR2: MNHEY, SVGEGT.